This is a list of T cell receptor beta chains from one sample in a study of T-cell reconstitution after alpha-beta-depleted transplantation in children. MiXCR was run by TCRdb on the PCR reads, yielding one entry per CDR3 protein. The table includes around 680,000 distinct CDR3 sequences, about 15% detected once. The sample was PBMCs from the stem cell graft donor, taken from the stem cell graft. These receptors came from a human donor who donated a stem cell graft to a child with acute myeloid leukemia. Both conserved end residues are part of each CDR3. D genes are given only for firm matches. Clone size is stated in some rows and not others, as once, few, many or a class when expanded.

CDR3aa: CASSSSGTAYEQYF; CDR3nt: TGTGCCAGCAGCTCCTCCGGGACAGCCTACGAGCAGTACTTC; abundance: few; d_gene: TRBD1; v_gene: TRBV13; j_gene: TRBJ2-7
CDR3aa: CATSRTGAGNQPQHF; CDR3nt: TGTGCCACCAGCCGAACAGGGGCGGGCAATCAGCCCCAGCATTTT; abundance: -; d_gene: TRBD1; v_gene: TRBV24-1; j_gene: TRBJ1-5
CDR3aa: CASSLVGTGVEKLFF; CDR3nt: TGTGCCAGCAGCTTAGTGGGGACAGGGGTGGAAAAACTGTTTTTT; abundance: -; d_gene: TRBD1; v_gene: TRBV7-2; j_gene: TRBJ1-4
CDR3aa: CASSQGTGGSYNEQFF; CDR3nt: TGTGCCAGCAGCCAAGGGACAGGGGGATCCTACAATGAGCAGTTCTTC; abundance: few; d_gene: TRBD1; v_gene: TRBV3-1; j_gene: TRBJ2-1
CDR3aa: CASSLAGHEQYF; CDR3nt: TGTGCCAGCAGTTTGGCCGGGCACGAGCAGTACTTC; abundance: -; d_gene: -; v_gene: TRBV6-2/TRBV6-3; j_gene: TRBJ2-7
CDR3aa: CASSFQVNQPQHF; CDR3nt: TGTGCCAGCAGTTTTCAGGTTAATCAGCCCCAGCATTTT; abundance: many; d_gene: -; v_gene: TRBV12-3/TRBV12-4; j_gene: TRBJ1-5
CDR3aa: CASSKGEGIVLGTGELFF; CDR3nt: TGTGCCAGCAGCAAAGGGGAAGGGATCGTGTTGGGGACCGGGGAGCTGTTTTTT; abundance: -; d_gene: -; v_gene: TRBV21-1; j_gene: TRBJ2-2
CDR3aa: CASSLWPYTQYF; CDR3nt: TGCGCCAGCAGCTTGTGGCCTTATACGCAGTATTTT; abundance: few; d_gene: -; v_gene: TRBV5-1; j_gene: TRBJ2-3
CDR3aa: CASSYSNEGTGGYTF; CDR3nt: TGTGCCAGCAGTTACTCGAACGAGGGAACGGGCGGCTACACCTTC; abundance: few; d_gene: -; v_gene: TRBV6-5; j_gene: TRBJ1-2
CDR3aa: CASSSNGLAGGRGSTDTQYF; CDR3nt: TGTGCCAGCAGCTCGAACGGACTAGCGGGGGGGCGGGGCAGCACAGATACGCAGTATTTT; abundance: few; d_gene: TRBD2; v_gene: TRBV5-4; j_gene: TRBJ2-3
CDR3aa: CANQPWPSGANVLTF; CDR3nt: TGTGCCAACCAACCCTGGCCCTCTGGGGCCAACGTCCTGACTTTC; abundance: few; d_gene: -; v_gene: TRBV7-2; j_gene: TRBJ2-6
CDR3aa: CSVDGLGGPYEQYF; CDR3nt: TGCAGCGTTGATGGCCTTGGGGGCCCCTACGAGCAGTACTTC; abundance: many; d_gene: -; v_gene: TRBV29-1; j_gene: TRBJ2-7
CDR3aa: CASSVAYNEQFF; CDR3nt: TGTGCCAGCAGCGTAGCATACAATGAGCAGTTCTTC; abundance: many; d_gene: -; v_gene: TRBV9; j_gene: TRBJ2-1
CDR3aa: CASNSRDRAYGYTF; CDR3nt: TGTGCCAGCAATTCCCGGGACAGGGCATATGGCTACACCTTC; abundance: -; d_gene: TRBD1; v_gene: TRBV12-3/TRBV12-4; j_gene: TRBJ1-2
CDR3aa: CASSPELAADTQYF; CDR3nt: TGTGCCAGCAGCCCCGAGCTAGCCGCAGATACGCAGTATTTT; abundance: few; d_gene: -; v_gene: TRBV7-9; j_gene: TRBJ2-3
CDR3aa: CASSLGVSEKLFF; CDR3nt: TGTGCCAGCAGCTTGGGTGTGTCAGAAAAACTGTTTTTT; abundance: -; d_gene: -; v_gene: TRBV11-2; j_gene: TRBJ1-4
CDR3aa: CAIRGEDEQYF; CDR3nt: TGTGCCATCAGGGGAGAGGACGAGCAGTACTTC; abundance: many; d_gene: -; v_gene: TRBV10-3; j_gene: TRBJ2-7
CDR3aa: CSASTHSISTDTQYF; CDR3nt: TGCAGTGCTAGTACTCATTCCATTAGCACAGATACGCAGTATTTT; abundance: -; d_gene: -; v_gene: TRBV20-1; j_gene: TRBJ2-3
CDR3aa: CASSQTSGRYQETQYF; CDR3nt: TGTGCCAGCAGCCAAACTAGCGGGAGGTACCAAGAGACCCAGTACTTC; abundance: few; d_gene: TRBD2; v_gene: TRBV11-3; j_gene: TRBJ2-5
CDR3aa: CATSSVRNYGYTF; CDR3nt: TGTGCCACCAGCTCTGTCCGGAACTATGGCTACACCTTC; abundance: -; d_gene: -; v_gene: TRBV15; j_gene: TRBJ1-2
CDR3aa: CASSYSGTGGGSETQYF; CDR3nt: TGCGCCAGCAGCTACTCCGGGACAGGGGGCGGCTCGGAGACCCAGTACTTC; abundance: -; d_gene: TRBD1; v_gene: TRBV5-1; j_gene: TRBJ2-5
CDR3aa: CASSYDRDGTGELFF; CDR3nt: TGTGCCAGCAGTTACGACAGGGATGGCACCGGGGAGCTGTTTTTT; abundance: many; d_gene: TRBD1; v_gene: TRBV6-5; j_gene: TRBJ2-2
CDR3aa: CASSSDRAKDTQYF; CDR3nt: TGTGCCAGCAGCTCCGACAGGGCGAAAGATACGCAGTATTTT; abundance: -; d_gene: TRBD1; v_gene: TRBV7-9; j_gene: TRBJ2-3
CDR3aa: CASKEASLNSNQPQHF; CDR3nt: TGTGCCAGCAAAGAGGCGAGTCTGAATAGCAATCAGCCCCAGCATTTT; abundance: few; d_gene: -; v_gene: TRBV12-3/TRBV12-4; j_gene: TRBJ1-5
CDR3aa: CASRRGRSTEAFF; CDR3nt: TGTGCCAGCAGACGGGGACGGTCCACTGAAGCTTTCTTT; abundance: few; d_gene: -; v_gene: TRBV6-1; j_gene: TRBJ1-1
CDR3aa: CASSVRGFTDTQYF; CDR3nt: TGTGCCAGCAGTGTCAGGGGATTCACAGATACGCAGTATTTT; abundance: many; d_gene: -; v_gene: TRBV12-3/TRBV12-4; j_gene: TRBJ2-3
CDR3aa: CASSLGNRVPAEQYF; CDR3nt: TGTGCCAGCAGTTTAGGCAACAGGGTACCGGCCGAGCAGTACTTC; abundance: few; d_gene: -; v_gene: TRBV12-3/TRBV12-4; j_gene: TRBJ2-7
CDR3aa: CASSSGQEGSYEQYF; CDR3nt: TGTGCCAGCAGTAGTGGCCAGGAGGGCTCCTACGAGCAGTACTTC; abundance: -; d_gene: -; v_gene: TRBV27; j_gene: TRBJ2-7
CDR3aa: CASSLDTREAFF; CDR3nt: TGTGCCAGCAGTTTAGATACCCGGGAGGCTTTCTTT; abundance: few; d_gene: -; v_gene: TRBV12-3/TRBV12-4; j_gene: TRBJ1-1
CDR3aa: CASSSPGTVDEKLFF; CDR3nt: TGTGCCAGCAGCTCACCAGGGACGGTAGATGAAAAACTGTTTTTT; abundance: -; d_gene: -; v_gene: TRBV7-9; j_gene: TRBJ1-4
CDR3aa: CASSSQGAGETQYF; CDR3nt: TGTGCCAGCAGCTCACAGGGGGCAGGGGAGACCCAGTACTTC; abundance: -; d_gene: TRBD1; v_gene: TRBV7-2; j_gene: TRBJ2-5
CDR3aa: CASSQLAGGPGGELFF; CDR3nt: TGTGCCAGCAGCCAACTAGCGGGGGGGCCCGGCGGGGAGCTGTTTTTT; abundance: -; d_gene: TRBD2; v_gene: TRBV7-2; j_gene: TRBJ2-2
CDR3aa: CASRQAVRATDTQYF; CDR3nt: TGTGCCAGCAGACAGGCGGTAAGGGCCACAGATACGCAGTATTTT; abundance: -; d_gene: -; v_gene: TRBV2; j_gene: TRBJ2-3
CDR3aa: CASSGDGSYEQYF; CDR3nt: TGTGCCAGCAGTGGGGACGGCTCCTACGAGCAGTACTTC; abundance: many; d_gene: -; v_gene: TRBV7-9; j_gene: TRBJ2-7
CDR3aa: CASRLEVQGYTF; CDR3nt: TGTGCCAGCAGACTTGAGGTACAGGGCTACACCTTC; abundance: few; d_gene: -; v_gene: TRBV7-9; j_gene: TRBJ1-2
CDR3aa: CASSPVWAWRNTEAFF; CDR3nt: TGTGCCAGCAGCCCCGTATGGGCCTGGCGGAACACTGAAGCTTTCTTT; abundance: few; d_gene: -; v_gene: TRBV12-3/TRBV12-4; j_gene: TRBJ1-1
CDR3aa: CSVDPQETQYF; CDR3nt: TGCAGCGTTGACCCCCAAGAGACCCAGTACTTC; abundance: many; d_gene: -; v_gene: TRBV29-1; j_gene: TRBJ2-5
CDR3aa: CSARARGNTGELFF; CDR3nt: TGCAGTGCTAGAGCCAGGGGGAACACCGGGGAGCTGTTTTTT; abundance: many; d_gene: -; v_gene: TRBV20-1; j_gene: TRBJ2-2
CDR3aa: CSGLLGQGSAYEQYF; CDR3nt: TGCAGCGGCCTCCTTGGACAGGGATCCGCCTACGAGCAGTACTTC; abundance: many; d_gene: TRBD1; v_gene: TRBV29-1; j_gene: TRBJ2-7
CDR3aa: CASSLGRVETQYF; CDR3nt: TGTGCCAGCAGCTTGGGCAGGGTAGAGACCCAGTACTTC; abundance: many; d_gene: -; v_gene: TRBV7-2; j_gene: TRBJ2-5
CDR3aa: CSAGTPGQAPLNEKLFF; CDR3nt: TGCAGTGCCGGGACCCCGGGACAGGCGCCCCTTAATGAAAAACTGTTTTTT; abundance: many; d_gene: TRBD1; v_gene: TRBV20-1; j_gene: TRBJ1-4
CDR3aa: CASSPSWDSSEKLFF; CDR3nt: TGTGCCAGCAGCCCTAGTTGGGACAGTTCCGAAAAACTGTTTTTT; abundance: many; d_gene: TRBD1; v_gene: TRBV7-2; j_gene: TRBJ1-4
CDR3aa: CASSQETDIQPQHF; CDR3nt: TGCGCCAGCAGCCAAGAAACAGACATTCAGCCCCAGCATTTT; abundance: few; d_gene: -; v_gene: TRBV4-1; j_gene: TRBJ1-5
CDR3aa: CAISESPVRGGAGELFF; CDR3nt: TGTGCCATCAGTGAGTCACCCGTCCGCGGGGGAGCCGGGGAGCTGTTTTTT; abundance: -; d_gene: TRBD2; v_gene: TRBV10-3; j_gene: TRBJ2-2
CDR3aa: CAISEREDGSQPQHF; CDR3nt: TGTGCCATCAGTGAGCGGGAGGATGGGAGCCAGCCCCAGCATTTT; abundance: -; d_gene: -; v_gene: TRBV10-3; j_gene: TRBJ1-5
CDR3aa: CSATRDPNQPQHF; CDR3nt: TGCAGTGCTACCAGGGACCCCAATCAGCCCCAGCATTTT; abundance: many; d_gene: -; v_gene: TRBV20-1; j_gene: TRBJ1-5
CDR3aa: CASTGNEQFF; CDR3nt: TGCGCCAGCACAGGCAATGAGCAGTTCTTC; abundance: -; d_gene: -; v_gene: TRBV5-1; j_gene: TRBJ2-1
CDR3aa: CSAPPRDGPSGANVLTF; CDR3nt: TGCAGTGCTCCCCCTCGGGACGGTCCCTCTGGGGCCAACGTCCTGACTTTC; abundance: -; d_gene: -; v_gene: TRBV20-1; j_gene: TRBJ2-6
CDR3aa: CASDINGTQYF; CDR3nt: TGCGCCAGCGACATTAATGGGACCCAGTACTTC; abundance: many; d_gene: -; v_gene: TRBV5-1; j_gene: TRBJ2-5
CDR3aa: CASSQEPQSGGTSSETQYF; CDR3nt: TGTGCCAGCAGCCAAGAGCCCCAAAGCGGGGGGACCTCGTCAGAGACCCAGTACTTC; abundance: few; d_gene: TRBD2; v_gene: TRBV4-2; j_gene: TRBJ2-5
CDR3aa: CATSDFSSLKQYF; CDR3nt: TGTGCCACCAGTGATTTTTCCAGCTTAAAGCAGTATTTT; abundance: few; d_gene: -; v_gene: TRBV24-1; j_gene: TRBJ2-3
CDR3aa: CASSSNVGAAETQYF; CDR3nt: TGTGCCAGCAGCTCAAACGTAGGGGCGGCCGAGACCCAGTACTTC; abundance: -; d_gene: -; v_gene: TRBV9; j_gene: TRBJ2-5
CDR3aa: CASGAVETQYF; CDR3nt: TGTGCCAGTGGGGCAGTGGAGACCCAGTACTTC; abundance: -; d_gene: -; v_gene: TRBV25-1; j_gene: TRBJ2-5
CDR3aa: CASSYKRGVTDTQYF; CDR3nt: TGTGCCAGCAGTTACAAGCGGGGGGTAACAGATACGCAGTATTTT; abundance: many; d_gene: TRBD2; v_gene: TRBV6-5; j_gene: TRBJ2-3